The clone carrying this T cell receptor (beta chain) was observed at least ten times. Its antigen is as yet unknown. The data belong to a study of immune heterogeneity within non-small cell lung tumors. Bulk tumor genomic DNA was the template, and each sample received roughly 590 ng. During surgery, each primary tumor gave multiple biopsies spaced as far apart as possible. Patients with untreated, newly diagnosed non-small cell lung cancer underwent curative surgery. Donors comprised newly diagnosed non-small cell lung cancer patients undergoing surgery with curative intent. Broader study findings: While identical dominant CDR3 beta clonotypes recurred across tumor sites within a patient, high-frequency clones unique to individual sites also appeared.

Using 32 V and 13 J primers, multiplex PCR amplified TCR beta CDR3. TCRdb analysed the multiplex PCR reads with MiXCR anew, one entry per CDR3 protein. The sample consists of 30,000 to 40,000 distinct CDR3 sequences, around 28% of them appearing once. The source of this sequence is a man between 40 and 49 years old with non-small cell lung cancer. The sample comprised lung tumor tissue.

CDR3 amino acids: CASTGQIIYGYTF. CDR3 bases: TGTGCCAGCACGGGACAGATCATCTATGGCTACACCTTC. The chain has TRBV7-9 and TRBJ1-2; 7 bases map to TRBD1. The junction had 6 bases not matched to a gene; V was cut back by 7 bases and J by 4 bases. Per the germline V gene, CDR1 is SEHNR and CDR2 is FQNEAQ (reference sequence). This CDR3 comprises 13 residues.